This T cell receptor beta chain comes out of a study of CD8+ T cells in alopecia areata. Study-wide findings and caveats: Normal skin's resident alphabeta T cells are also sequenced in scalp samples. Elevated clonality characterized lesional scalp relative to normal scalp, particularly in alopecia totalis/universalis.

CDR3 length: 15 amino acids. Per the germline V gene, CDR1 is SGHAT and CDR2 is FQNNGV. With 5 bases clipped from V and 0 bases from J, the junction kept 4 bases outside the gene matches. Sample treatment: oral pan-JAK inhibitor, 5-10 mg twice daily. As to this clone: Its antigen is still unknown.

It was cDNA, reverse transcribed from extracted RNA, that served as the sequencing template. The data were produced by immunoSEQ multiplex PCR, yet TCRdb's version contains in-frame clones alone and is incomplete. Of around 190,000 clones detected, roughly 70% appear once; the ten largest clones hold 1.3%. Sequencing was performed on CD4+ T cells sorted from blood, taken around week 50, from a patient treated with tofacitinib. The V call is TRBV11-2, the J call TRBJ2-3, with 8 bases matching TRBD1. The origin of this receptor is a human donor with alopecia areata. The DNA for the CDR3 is TGTGCCAGCAGCCCCCAGGGGGCGAGCACAGATACGCAGTATTTT. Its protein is CASSPQGASTDTQYF. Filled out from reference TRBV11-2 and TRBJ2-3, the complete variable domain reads EAGVAQSPRYKIIEKRQSVAFWCNPISGHATLYWYQQILGQGPKLLIQFQNNGVVDDSQLPKDRFSAERLKGVDSTLKIQPAKLEDSAVYLCASSPQGASTDTQYFGPGTRLTVL.